This passage covers 6 T cell receptor beta chains from one sample sequenced in a study of cytomegalovirus exposure and HLA in healthy donors. The PCR had 60 Vbeta and 13 Jbeta primers. The protocol was immunoSEQ multiplex PCR, while the TCRdb copy is restricted to in-frame clones and leaves out a portion. The data hold approximately 150,000 clones, with 70% to 85% observed a single time. The sample was PBMCs. These receptors came from a woman aged 55 to 70 in good health and CMV-seropositive.

For this clone: A read error may produce the germline difference seen at one junction end. This sequence joins TRBV30 and TRBJ1-1; the match to TRBD1 covers 8 bases. The CDR3 loop spans 11 amino acids. The V gene's germline CDR1 is GTSNPN and CDR2 SVGIG (reference sequence). This CDR3 is CAWSTGAGVQF. The CDR3, as DNA: TGTGCCTGGTCGACAGGGGCTGGTGTTCAGTTT.

This clone is a singleton in its sample. The V gene is TRBV2, the J gene TRBJ2-5, with 9 bases fitting TRBD1. The CDR3 consists of 15 residues. Germline CDR1 SNHLY, CDR2 FYNNEI. The trim removed 6 bases at V and 5 bases at J, leaving 10 bases unmatched. The CDR3 is CASRDPQGARETQYF. The CDR3 nucleotides are TGTGCCAGCAGGGATCCACAGGGGGCCCGGGAGACCCAGTACTTC.

The chain couples TRBV6-5 to TRBJ2-1, with 7 bases fitting TRBD2. The CDR3 is 12 amino acids. V was clipped by 8 bases and J by 9 bases; unmatched bases: 7. Germline CDR1 and CDR2: MNHEY and SVGAGI. CDR3 in amino acids: CASSQGGGEQFF. DNA of the CDR3: TGTGCCAGCTCGCAGGGCGGGGGTGAGCAGTTCTTC.

This clone was seen a single time. V gene TRBV11-2 combines with J gene TRBJ2-1; 7 bases are a match to TRBD2. J gave up 8 bases and V 5 bases, and 12 bases lay outside the gene matches. Germline CDR1 reads SGHAT; CDR2 reads FQNNGV. This CDR3 has 15 amino acids. The CDR3 DNA reads as TGTGCCAGCAGCCAACTGGGAGGGACGGGGGATGAGCAGTTCTTC. Its translation is CASSQLGGTGDEQFF.

This chain connects TRBV28 to TRBJ2-3; the match to TRBD2 covers 8 bases. Unmatched junction bases numbered 7, after V lost 4 bases and J lost 7 bases. The CDR3 is 14 residues long. The germline CDR1 and CDR2 sequences are MDHEN and SYDVKM. CDR3 loop: CASSYSGEGHTQYF. CDR3 coding DNA: TGTGCCAGCAGTTATAGCGGGGAGGGTCATACGCAGTATTTT. Complete variable domain (other parts from reference TRBV28 and TRBJ2-3): DVKVTQSSRYLVKRTGEKVFLECVQDMDHENMFWYRQDPGLGLRLIYFSYDVKMKEKGDIPEGYSVSREKKERFSLILESASTNQTSMYLCASSYSGEGHTQYFGPGTRLTVL.

V and J are TRBV4-1 and TRBJ2-5; 7 nucleotides agree with TRBD2. V lost 4 bases, J lost 5 bases, and 13 bases stayed unmatched. The germline CDR1 and CDR2 sequences are MGHRA and YSYEKL. The CDR3 loop spans 16 amino acids. The CDR3 region has the DNA TGCGCCAGCAGCCGGAACGAAGCGGGATCGCTTGAGACCCAGTACTTC. Its protein is CASSRNEAGSLETQYF.